These T cell receptor beta chains were read from a single sample in a study of blood T cell repertoires in COVID-19. TCRdb's copy holds only in-frame clones and misses some; the assay was immunoSEQ multiplex PCR. The top ten clones hold roughly 15% of a sample with 150,000 to 200,000 clones, around 80% of them seen once. Sequenced input: peripheral blood. Receptors were obtained from a woman in her seventies with COVID-19, enrolled during active disease. Both conserved end residues are part of each CDR3. D genes are given only for firm matches. Clone size is stated in some rows and not others, as once, few, many or a class when expanded.

j_call v_call d_call clone_size cdr3_aa cdr3_nt
TRBJ2-5 TRBV24-1 TRBD1 NA CATSDQGQGRQETQYF TGTGCCACCAGTGACCAGGGACAGGGGCGCCAAGAGACCCAGTACTTC
TRBJ2-2 TRBV19 NA NA CAGLSSNTGELFF TGTGCCGGACTATCTTCGAACACCGGGGAGCTGTTTTTT
TRBJ2-7 TRBV11-1 NA NA CASSSPHGSSYEQYF TGTGCCAGCAGCTCTCCCCACGGGAGCTCCTACGAGCAGTACTTC
TRBJ2-3 TRBV5-4 NA NA CASSLRTDTDTQYF TGTGCCAGCAGCTTGAGGACAGACACAGATACGCAGTATTTT
TRBJ1-1 TRBV18 NA NA CASSPPGRGGTEAFF TGTGCCAGCTCACCACCGGGGAGGGGGGGGACTGAAGCTTTCTTT
TRBJ1-5 TRBV7-3 NA NA CASSCPKGGGNQPQHF TGTGCCAGCAGCTGCCCTAAAGGGGGTGGCAATCAGCCCCAGCATTTT
TRBJ1-1 TRBV18 NA few CASSTDRTKGITEAFF TGTGCCAGCAGCACCGACCGTACGAAGGGGATTACTGAAGCTTTCTTT
TRBJ2-3 TRBV11-2 TRBD2 NA CASSLVLRGGGADTQYF TGTGCCAGCAGCTTAGTTTTGCGGGGGGGCGGGGCAGATACGCAGTATTTT
TRBJ1-1 TRBV30 NA NA CAWINLRIEAFF TGTGCCTGGATCAACCTGAGAATTGAAGCTTTCTTT
TRBJ1-1 TRBV5-1 NA NA CASSFGLNTEAFF TGCGCCAGCAGCTTTGGGCTGAACACTGAAGCTTTCTTT
TRBJ1-6 TRBV4-2 TRBD1 NA CASSRDRGPLHF TGTGCCAGCAGCCGGGACAGGGGACCCCTCCACTTT
TRBJ2-7 TRBV2 NA once CASNRQAYEQYF TGTGCCAGCAATAGGCAGGCCTACGAGCAGTACTTC
TRBJ1-1 TRBV9 NA once CASSVDGAHTEAFF TGTGCCAGCAGCGTAGATGGGGCTCACACTGAAGCTTTCTTT
TRBJ2-5 TRBV19 NA NA CASSIDVASQETQYF TGTGCCAGTAGTATAGATGTTGCGTCGCAAGAGACCCAGTACTTC
TRBJ1-5 TRBV30 NA few CAWRTAGSNQPQHF TGTGCCTGGAGGACTGCGGGCTCGAATCAGCCCCAGCATTTT
TRBJ2-4 TRBV28 NA NA CASSPSPNIQYF TGTGCCAGCAGTCCCTCCCCAAACATTCAGTACTTC
TRBJ2-2 TRBV9 NA NA CASSPGDRNTGELFF TGTGCCAGCAGCCCGGGGGACAGGAACACCGGGGAGCTGTTTTTT
TRBJ1-2 TRBV5-6 TRBD1 NA CASSIGRQGAYGYTF TGTGCCAGCAGCATTGGAAGGCAGGGGGCCTATGGCTACACCTTC
TRBJ2-2 TRBV5-1 TRBD2 NA CASSLAAGAYGELFF TGCGCCAGCAGCTTGGCCGCGGGAGCCTACGGGGAGCTGTTTTTT
TRBJ2-5 TRBV5-5 TRBD1 many CASSMNPGQGGETQYF TGTGCCAGCAGCATGAATCCCGGACAGGGCGGGGAGACCCAGTACTTC
TRBJ2-5 TRBV27 NA NA CASSPLVKAETQYF TGTGCCAGCAGTCCCCTTGTAAAAGCAGAGACCCAGTACTTC
TRBJ1-1 TRBV28 TRBD1 NA CASSFSPGGHTEAFF TGTGCCAGCAGTTTCTCCCCAGGGGGCCACACTGAAGCTTTCTTT
TRBJ2-5 TRBV27 NA once CASKSTRITLQETQYF TGTGCCAGCAAATCTACGCGGATAACTCTCCAAGAGACCCAGTACTTC
TRBJ2-3 TRBV27 TRBD1 NA CASSRLGTGNPDTQYF TGTGCCAGCAGTAGGTTAGGGACAGGGAACCCAGATACGCAGTATTTT
TRBJ2-7 TRBV27 NA NA CASSYREQYF TGTGCCAGCAGTTATCGGGAGCAGTACTTC
TRBJ1-1 TRBV20-1 NA once CSASLGWTLNTEAFF TGCAGTGCTAGTTTGGGGTGGACACTGAACACTGAAGCTTTCTTT
TRBJ2-2 TRBV9 TRBD1 NA CASSVAPTGMNTGELFF TGTGCCAGCAGCGTAGCCCCGACAGGGATGAACACCGGGGAGCTGTTTTTT
TRBJ1-6 TRBV12-5 NA NA CASGLGPGGGNSPLHF TGTGCTAGTGGTTTGGGCCCCGGGGGGGGAAATTCACCCCTCCACTTT
TRBJ2-1 TRBV11-3 NA NA CASSLGQVSSYNEQFF TGTGCCAGCAGCTTAGGCCAGGTTAGCTCCTACAATGAGCAGTTCTTC
TRBJ2-5 TRBV5-1 NA NA CASSSPLGRGFQETQYF TGCGCCAGCAGCTCCCCGCTTGGTAGAGGGTTCCAAGAGACCCAGTACTTC
TRBJ2-4 TRBV5-5 TRBD1 NA CASSLTGGANIQYF TGTGCCAGCAGCCTAACAGGGGGCGCAAACATTCAGTACTTC
TRBJ1-6 TRBV6-5 NA NA CASSSGFDSPLHF TGTGCCAGCAGCTCAGGGTTTGACTCACCCCTCCACTTT
TRBJ2-1 TRBV6-5 NA NA CASTRLYNEQFF TGTGCCAGCACGCGACTTTACAATGAGCAGTTCTTC
TRBJ2-2 TRBV18 NA NA CASSPVSATNTGELFF TGTGCCAGCTCACCAGTGAGCGCTACGAACACCGGGGAGCTGTTTTTT
TRBJ1-5 TRBV2 TRBD1 few CAWTGERSGNQPQHF TGTGCCTGGACAGGGGAACGTAGCGGCAATCAGCCCCAGCATTTT
TRBJ2-6 TRBV6-6 NA once CASSHISLGSGANVLTF TGTGCCAGCAGTCACATTAGTCTAGGATCTGGGGCCAACGTCCTGACTTTC
TRBJ2-2 TRBV7-2 NA NA CASSSHRDRELFF TGTGCCAGCAGCTCCCACAGGGACAGGGAGCTGTTTTTT
TRBJ2-3 TRBV5-1 NA NA CASSFPEGKTDTQYF TGCGCCAGCAGCTTTCCGGAGGGAAAGACAGATACGCAGTATTTT
TRBJ1-5 TRBV19 TRBD1 NA CASKGQSGAQHF TGTGCCAGTAAGGGACAGTCAGGGGCCCAGCATTTT
TRBJ1-2 TRBV5-1 NA NA CASSPNVQQSGGYTF TGCGCCAGCAGCCCAAACGTTCAGCAATCGGGTGGCTACACCTTC
TRBJ2-1 TRBV27 TRBD2 NA CASSFFGAGASYNEQFF TGTGCCAGCAGTTTCTTTGGAGCGGGAGCGTCCTACAATGAGCAGTTCTTC
TRBJ2-5 TRBV6-5 NA NA CASSLTGGAQYF TGTGCCAGCAGTCTTACCGGGGGAGCCCAGTACTTC
TRBJ2-3 TRBV6-6 TRBD2 many CASTASGGADTQYF TGTGCCAGCACGGCCTCGGGAGGCGCAGATACGCAGTATTTT
TRBJ1-1 TRBV2 NA few CASSERSQGDKPFF TGTGCCAGCAGTGAACGGAGCCAGGGCGACAAACCTTTCTTT
TRBJ2-1 TRBV6-2/TRBV6-3 NA NA CASSYDGSRNEQFF TGTGCCAGCAGTTACGACGGGAGTCGTAATGAGCAGTTCTTC
TRBJ2-4 TRBV4-1 TRBD1 few CASSHGAAGGPKKNIQYF TGCGCCAGCAGCCACGGAGCCGCAGGGGGTCCCAAAAAAAACATTCAGTACTTC
TRBJ1-1 TRBV5-1 NA NA CASSPQGLNTEAFF TGCGCCAGCAGCCCTCAGGGTCTGAACACTGAAGCTTTCTTT
TRBJ1-5 TRBV11-2 NA NA CASSLFIDQPQHF TGTGCCAGCAGTCTATTTATCGATCAGCCCCAGCATTTT
TRBJ2-2 TRBV7-8 TRBD2 NA CASSARETIGQTGELFF TGTGCCAGCAGCGCGCGGGAGACCATAGGTCAGACCGGGGAGCTGTTTTTT
TRBJ2-6 TRBV7-2 NA NA CASSPAGANVLTF TGTGCCAGCAGCCCTGCTGGGGCCAACGTCCTGACTTTC
TRBJ1-6 TRBV19 NA NA CASTRSSYNSPLHF TGTGCCAGCACACGGAGCTCCTATAATTCACCCCTCCACTTT